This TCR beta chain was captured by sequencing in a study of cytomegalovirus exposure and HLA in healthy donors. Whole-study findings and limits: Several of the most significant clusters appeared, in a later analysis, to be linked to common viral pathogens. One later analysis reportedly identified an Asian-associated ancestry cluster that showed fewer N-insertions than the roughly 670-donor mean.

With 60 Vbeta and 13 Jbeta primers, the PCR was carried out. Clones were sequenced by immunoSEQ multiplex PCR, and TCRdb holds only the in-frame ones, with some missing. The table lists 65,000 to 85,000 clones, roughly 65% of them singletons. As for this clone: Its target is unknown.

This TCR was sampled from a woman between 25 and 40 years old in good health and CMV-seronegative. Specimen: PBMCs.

The CDR3 nucleotides are TGTGCCAGCAGCCGGGACATAGGTGGCTACACCTTC. As protein: CASSRDIGGYTF. This rearrangement joins TRBV7-9 to TRBJ1-2, with D possibly matching TRBD1 (6 bases). The ends were cut back, 5 bases at V and 7 bases at J, with 11 bases in the middle. The CDR3 has 12 amino acids. Germline V gene data show CDR1 as SEHNR and CDR2 as FQNEAQ (reference sequence).